This T cell receptor beta chain came from a study of tumor-infiltrating lymphocytes in primary liver carcinoma. Study information: Sample yields, roughly 3.65 to 7.5 million productive TCRbeta reads, were similar across the tissue types. Study outcomes and limitations: Tumor region pairs showed greater overlap than either tumor-adjacent or tumor-blood pairs did.

Total RNA (around 510 ng) served as template for TCR beta cDNA synthesis primed by a constant-region primer. Libraries covering TCR beta were generated through three nested multiplex PCR rounds (using a slightly modified ARM-PCR). TCRdb reprocessed the multiplex PCR reads via MiXCR and lists one record per CDR3 protein. The profile shows approximately 310,000 distinct CDR3 sequences, more than 55% of them singletons. About this clonotype itself: As yet, its antigen is unknown. One end of the junction does not line up with germline, which may come from a read error.

RNA isolated from unsorted whole blood supplied the blood RNA, with germline DNA also extracted. The researchers drew 3.5 to 4.5 milliliters of peripheral blood before surgery. The clonotype was recovered from a man aged 35 to 55 with primary liver carcinoma and hepatitis B virus infection. Sequences were obtained from peripheral blood.

This CDR3 is CASSAQGGPYEQYF. In DNA, the CDR3 is TGTGCCAGTAGTGCACAGGGGGGCCCCTATGAGCAGTACTTC. The chain has TRBV19 and TRBJ2-7; 8 nucleotides align to TRBD1. CDR1 and CDR2 from the germline V gene are LNHDA and SQIVND (reference sequence). This CDR3 has 14 amino acids.